Each of the 3 T cell receptor beta chains below was sequenced from the same sample in a study of cytomegalovirus exposure and HLA in healthy donors. Both 60 Vbeta primers and 13 Jbeta primers went into the PCR. Here immunoSEQ multiplex PCR was the method, and the copy in TCRdb shows in-frame clones only, minus some. The table shows 110,000 or so clones, with about 16% occurring only once. Sequencing used PBMCs. Receptor source: a female donor in good health and CMV-seronegative.

This clone turned up a few times. The rearrangement links TRBV2 to TRBJ2-7; weak D call: TRBD2 (6 bases). The CDR3 extends over 13 amino acids. Trimming took 4 bases from V and 3 from J, leaving 10 bases between them. CDR1 is SNHLY and CDR2 is FYNNEI in the germline V gene. CDR3 DNA sequence: TGTGCCAGCAGTGTCTCCGGGAGCTACGAGCAGTACTTC. Its translation is CASSVSGSYEQYF.

This chain uses TRBV2 with TRBJ1-3, with D unclear. The length of the CDR3 is 14 residues. Trimming stripped 8 bases from V and 4 bases from J, with 15 bases between. The germline V gene encodes CDR1 SNHLY and CDR2 FYNNEI. The DNA for the CDR3 is TGTGCCAGCGCTAACCTAGCACGGGGAAACACCATATATTTT. Translating it yields CASANLARGNTIYF.

V and J are TRBV27 and TRBJ2-7; possible D gene TRBD2, 6 bases. The CDR3 is 12 residues long. Germline-derived CDR1 and CDR2 are MNHEY and SMNVEV (reference sequence). Trimming removed 5 bases from V and 6 bases from J, with 11 bases in between. CDR3 sequence (DNA): TGTGCCAGCAGTCAATACGGGGGCGAGCAGTACTTC. Residues: CASSQYGGEQYF.